This entry concerns a single TCR beta chain. This entry is derived from a study of blood T cell repertoires in COVID-19. Study summary: Nucleic acid was either cDNA or gDNA, and it came from T cells, B-cell-depleted T cells, or PBMCs.

This CDR3 comprises 13 residues. The V end was cut by 4 bases, the J end by 7 bases, with 11 bases between. Germline CDR1 and CDR2: SGHTA and FQGNSA. Profiling relied on immunoSEQ multiplex PCR, and the TCRdb table lists in-frame clones only, not all of them. Of around 220,000 clones detected, roughly 80% appear once; the ten largest clones hold under 11%. The specimen was peripheral blood. The chain joins TRBV7-2 to TRBJ2-1, with D maybe TRBD2 (6 bases). The origin of this receptor is a woman of 80 years or more with acute or convalescent COVID-19. This CDR3 reads CASSWTMSNEQFF. In DNA, the CDR3 is TGTGCCAGCAGCTGGACTATGAGTAATGAGCAGTTCTTC.